Each of the 8 T cell receptor beta chains below was sequenced from the same sample in a study of molecular identifiers for immune sequencing clone quantification (dated by TCRdb to the late 2010s). The receptor library was made with PCR. Sequencing instrument: Illumina HiSeq 4000. The public reads were reprocessed in TCRdb via fastp at Q25 and MiXCR, keeping in-frame beta chains. Merged by CDR3 protein, the rows form single entries marked with the most common genes and DNA. For this sample the table gives roughly 320,000 distinct CDR3 sequences, of which 20% to 25% were detected only once. The ten largest clones take up more than 0.8% of the sample. Sequenced material: naive CD8+ T cells from blood, with Jurkat cell RNA spiked in. This specimen's cell subset or site label, per the study, means: FACS-sorted CD8+CD4-CCR7+CD45RA+ naive T cells. The source is a human donor in good health. Some libraries in this study had Jurkat cell RNA spiked in.

This clonotype was observed at least ten times. The chain joins TRBV2 to TRBJ1-1, with a weak D call TRBD1 (5 bases). The V gene's germline CDR1 is SNHLY and CDR2 FYNNEI. The CDR3 length is 13 residues. Trimming removed 8 bases at V and 4 bases at J, with 14 bases between. For the CDR3, the DNA is TGTGCCAGCGCTCGCTCTGGGGGCACTGAAGCTTTCTTT. Translated, it gives CASARSGGTEAFF.

Comments on this clonotype: Just one base apart from a much larger clone, this may be a read error. V usage is TRBV6-1 and J usage is TRBJ2-7; tentatively, D is TRBD1 (5 bases). CDR3 length: 14 amino acids. V lost 0 bases, J lost 4 bases, and 10 bases lay in between. Looked up from germline, CDR1 is MNHNS and CDR2 is SASEGT. CDR3 DNA sequence: TGTGCCAGCAGTGAAGCCAGGGTCCGGTACGAGCAGTACTTC. Protein sequence: CASSEARVRYEQYF.

This clonotype was seen more than once but under ten times. The J gene is TRBJ2-7, the V gene TRBV13; possibly TRBD1 for D (6 bases). CDR1 PRHDT and CDR2 FYEKMQ come from the germline V gene (reference sequence). The CDR3 totals 13 residues. Trimming removed 4 bases at V and 9 bases at J, with 16 bases between. This CDR3 is CASSSGTMVGQYF. For the CDR3, the DNA is TGTGCCAGCAGCTCCGGGACAATGGTAGGGCAGTACTTC. The full variable domain, rest sourced from reference TRBV13 and TRBJ2-7, is AAGVIQSPRHLIKEKRETATLKCYPIPRHDTVYWYQQGPGQDPQFLISFYEKMQSDKGSIPDRFSAQQFSDYHSELNMSSLELGDSALYFCASSSGTMVGQYFGPGTRLTVT.

This clonotype was seen a few times. The chain employs TRBV4-1 and TRBJ2-7, with D maybe TRBD1 (6 bases). Per germline, CDR1 MGHRA and CDR2 YSYEKL. V lost 3 bases and J lost 5, with 14 bases in between. The CDR3 has 14 residues. CDR3 sequence: CASSQGPQGNEQYF. CDR3 coding DNA: TGCGCCAGCAGCCAGGGACCACAGGGCAACGAGCAGTACTTC.

Many counts were recorded for this clonotype. The rearrangement uses TRBV5-6 and TRBJ2-2, with 9 positions matching TRBD2. V lost 2 bases to trimming and J lost 5 bases; unmatched junction nucleotides: 7. The CDR3 runs 16 residues. Germline lookup yields CDR1 SGHDT and CDR2 YYEEEE. Here the CDR3 DNA reads TGTGCCAGCAGCTTTGCAGCGGGAGGAGGGACCGGGGAGCTGTTTTTT. It is translated as CASSFAAGGGTGELFF.

Regarding this clonotype: This may come from a read error, since a much larger clone is one base off. The rearrangement uses TRBV7-9 and TRBJ1-1; D is unresolved. The CDR3 sequence is 11 residues long. Looked up from germline, CDR1 is SEHNR and CDR2 is FQNEAQ (reference sequence). This CDR3 reads CASSLTLAAVF. The CDR3 DNA reads TGTGCCAGCAGCCTAACTTTGGCTGCTGTCTTT.

A remark on this clonotype: Given a much more abundant clone one base away, this may be a read error. The CDR3 does not close with the conserved phenylalanine or tryptophan, likely indicating a read error. In DNA, the CDR3 is TGTGCCAGCAGCTCACAACTAGCGGGGGAGGACACAGATACGCAGTATTCT. Encoded protein: CASSSQLAGEDTDTQYS. The chain links TRBV7-9 to TRBJ2-3; TRBD2 agrees at 11 bases. The CDR3 spans 17 residues. In germline, CDR1 is SEHNR, CDR2 FQNEAQ (reference sequence). The junction had 8 bases not matched to a gene; V was cut back by 4 bases and J by 2 bases.

A note on this clonotype: This may be a read error, as it is one base from a much larger clone. The gene calls are TRBV5-3 and TRBJ2-2; TRBD2 matches 9 bases. TRBV5-3 is reported as an ORF; its role is uncertain. Unmatched junction bases numbered 8, after V lost 8 bases and J lost 6 bases. The length of the CDR3 is 14 residues. The CDR3 region is CASNSGLAPGELFF. The CDR3 DNA sequence: TGTGCCAGCAACTCGGGACTAGCTCCCGGGGAGCTGTTTTTT.